This entry features one TCR beta chain sequence. Its cognate antigen is unknown. This sample's time point: week 35, safety follow-up. With topical imiquimod, each dose of the vaccine consisted of 300 ug of mutant IDH1 20-mer peptide. Donors harbored newly found WHO grade 3 or 4 IDH1-mutant, ATRX-lost astrocytomas. This sample was taken from a study of a mutant IDH1 vaccine in newly diagnosed glioma. Study at large: Those enrolled had earlier been treated with radiotherapy, temozolomide, or both, mostly both. V12 occurred at week 35 and V13 at week 47.

Assay used: immunoSEQ multiplex PCR; TCRdb lists only in-frame clones, some missing. The data contain about 32,000 clones, about 82% of them singletons. Study-level points and caveats: No link was apparently found between pseudoprogression and changes in top peripheral T cell clonotypes.

CDR1 SNHLY and CDR2 FYNNEI come from the germline V gene. The CDR3 length is 13 residues. V gave up 5 bases and J gave up 2 bases, with 9 bases separating them. This TCR was recovered from a man aged 35 to 55 with glioma. Some clones in this sample may be carry-over from other donors' samples. V and J are TRBV2 and TRBJ1-2; D is unclear. The material sequenced was PBMCs, taken from a glioma patient whose treatment included an IDH1 peptide vaccine. The CDR3 sequence is CASSPAANYGYTF. CDR3 bases: TGTGCCAGCAGTCCAGCAGCAAACTATGGCTACACCTTC.